A single count supports the clone carrying this TCR beta chain. This sample is drawn from a study of blood T cell repertoires in COVID-19. Overall study context: The study drew acute and convalescent COVID-19 samples from the United States, Italy and Spain. T cells, B-cell-depleted T cells, or PBMCs provided the cDNA or gDNA that served as material.

The CDR3 is 14 residues long. CDR1 SGHNT and CDR2 YYREEE come from the germline V gene (reference sequence). The germline V and J ends were trimmed by 1 base and 7 bases, with 11 bases remaining between them. Original methodology: Estimation of nucleated cell counts was performed using reference gene primer amplification. Sequencing used immunoSEQ multiplex PCR; TCRdb keeps in-frame clones, though not all of them. V and J calls and clone size are given by that table; D and trimming were obtained from the DNA. Found here are around 280,000 clones, more than 85% of them singletons; the top ten hold about 1.2%.

Sequencing was done on a sample of peripheral blood. The clonotype comes from a man between 65 and 85 years old with acute or convalescent COVID-19. The chain employs TRBV5-4 and TRBJ2-2; a weak D match, TRBD2 (5 bases). CDR3 nucleotides: TGTGCCAGCAGCTTGCCCGGGGTGGACGGGGAGCTGTTTTTT. Amino acids: CASSLPGVDGELFF.